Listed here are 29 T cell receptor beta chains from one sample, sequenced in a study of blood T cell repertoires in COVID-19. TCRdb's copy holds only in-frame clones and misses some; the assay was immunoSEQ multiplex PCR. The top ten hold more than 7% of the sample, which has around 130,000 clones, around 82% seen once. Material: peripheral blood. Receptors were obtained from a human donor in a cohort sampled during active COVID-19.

This CDR3 is CATSTRDTRNEKLFF. CDR3 nucleotides: TGTGCCACCAGCACCCGGGACACAAGAAATGAAAAACTGTTTTTT. The rearrangement links TRBV15 to TRBJ1-4; tentatively, D is TRBD1 (6 bases). The CDR3 has 15 amino acids. Trimming took 4 bases from V and 5 from J, leaving 14 bases between them. Looked up from germline, CDR1 is LNHNV and CDR2 is YYDKDF (reference sequence). The full variable domain, rest sourced from reference TRBV15 and TRBJ1-4, is DAMVIQNPRYQVTQFGKPVTLSCSQTLNHNVMYWYQQKSSQAPKLLFHYYDKDFNNEADTPDNFQSRRPNTSFCFLDIRSPGLGDTAMYLCATSTRDTRNEKLFFGSGTQLSVL.

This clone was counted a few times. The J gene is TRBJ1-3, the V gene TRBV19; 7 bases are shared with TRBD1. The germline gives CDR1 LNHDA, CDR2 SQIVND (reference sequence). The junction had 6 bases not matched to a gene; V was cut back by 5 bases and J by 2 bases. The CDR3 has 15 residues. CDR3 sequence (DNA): TGTGCCAGTAGTTACCTCGGGACAGCTGGAAACACCATATATTTT. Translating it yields CASSYLGTAGNTIYF.

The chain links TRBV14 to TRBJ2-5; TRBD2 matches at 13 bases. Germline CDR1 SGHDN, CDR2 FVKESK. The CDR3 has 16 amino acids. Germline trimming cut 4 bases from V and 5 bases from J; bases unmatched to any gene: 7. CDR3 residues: CASSRTSGGRRETQYF. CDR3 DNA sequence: TGTGCCAGCAGCCGGACTAGCGGGGGTCGGCGGGAGACCCAGTACTTC.

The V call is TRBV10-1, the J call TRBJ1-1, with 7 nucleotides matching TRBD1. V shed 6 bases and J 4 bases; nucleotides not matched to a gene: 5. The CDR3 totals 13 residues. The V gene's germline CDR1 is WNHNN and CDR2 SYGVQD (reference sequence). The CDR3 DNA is TGCGCCAGCAGATCGGGACAGAGCACTGAAGCTTTCTTT. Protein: CASRSGQSTEAFF.

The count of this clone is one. The CDR3 region is CASSRGQGGIGELFF. The CDR3 DNA follows: TGTGCCAGCAGCAGGGGACAGGGGGGGATCGGGGAGCTGTTTTTT. The chain couples TRBV3-1 (or the pseudogene TRBV3-2) to TRBJ2-2; 11 nucleotides line up with TRBD1. Germline V CDR1 and CDR2: LGHDT, YNNKEL (reference sequence). V lost 5 bases and J lost 7; bases outside the gene matches: 6. The CDR3 totals 15 residues.

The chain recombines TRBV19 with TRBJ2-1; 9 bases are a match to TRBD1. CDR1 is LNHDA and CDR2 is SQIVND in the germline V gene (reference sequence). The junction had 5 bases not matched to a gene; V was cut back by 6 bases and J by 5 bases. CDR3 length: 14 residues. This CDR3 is CASRIRDRDNEQFF. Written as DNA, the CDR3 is TGTGCCAGTAGAATCAGGGACAGGGACAATGAGCAGTTCTTC.

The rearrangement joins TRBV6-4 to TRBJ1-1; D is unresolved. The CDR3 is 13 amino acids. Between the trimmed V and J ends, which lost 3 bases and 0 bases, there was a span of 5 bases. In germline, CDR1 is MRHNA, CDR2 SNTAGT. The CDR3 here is CASSEQLNTEAFF. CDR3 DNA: TGTGCCAGCAGTGAACAGCTGAACACTGAAGCTTTCTTT.

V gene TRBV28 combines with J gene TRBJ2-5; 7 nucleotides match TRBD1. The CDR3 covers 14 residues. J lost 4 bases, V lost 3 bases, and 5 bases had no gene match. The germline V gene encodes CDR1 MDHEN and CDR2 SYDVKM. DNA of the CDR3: TGTGCCAGCAGTTTGGTCAGGGGGAGAGAGACCCAGTACTTC. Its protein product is CASSLVRGRETQYF. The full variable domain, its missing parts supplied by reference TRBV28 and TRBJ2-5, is DVKVTQSSRYLVKRTGEKVFLECVQDMDHENMFWYRQDPGLGLRLIYFSYDVKMKEKGDIPEGYSVSREKKERFSLILESASTNQTSMYLCASSLVRGRETQYFGPGTRLLVL.

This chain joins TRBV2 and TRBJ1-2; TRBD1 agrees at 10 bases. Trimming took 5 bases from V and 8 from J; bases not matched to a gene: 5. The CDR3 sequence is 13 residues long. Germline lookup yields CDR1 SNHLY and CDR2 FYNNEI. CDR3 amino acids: CASSPDRGGGYTF. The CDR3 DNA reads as TGTGCCAGCAGTCCGGACAGGGGGGGAGGCTACACCTTC.

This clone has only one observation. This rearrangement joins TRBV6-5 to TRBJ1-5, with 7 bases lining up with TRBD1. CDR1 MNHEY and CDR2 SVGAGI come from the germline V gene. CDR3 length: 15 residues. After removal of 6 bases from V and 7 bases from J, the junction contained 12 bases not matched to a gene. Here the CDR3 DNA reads TGTGCCAGCAGCCCCCTGACAGGGAGCTTCCAGCCCCAGCATTTT. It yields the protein CASSPLTGSFQPQHF.

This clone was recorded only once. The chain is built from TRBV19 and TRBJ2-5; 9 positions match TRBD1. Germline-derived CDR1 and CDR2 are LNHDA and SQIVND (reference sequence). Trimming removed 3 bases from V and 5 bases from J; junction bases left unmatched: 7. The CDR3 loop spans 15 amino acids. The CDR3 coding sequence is TGTGCCAGTAGTATTCAAGGGACAGGGTTGGAGACCCAGTACTTC. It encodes CASSIQGTGLETQYF.

For the CDR3, the DNA is TGTGCCAGCACCCGGGAAGCCGGGGAGCTGTTTTTT. Translation: CASTREAGELFF. V gene TRBV2 combines with J gene TRBJ2-2; possible D gene TRBD2, 5 bases. Germline V CDR1 and CDR2: SNHLY, FYNNEI. This CDR3 has 12 residues. V lost 7 bases, J lost 6 bases, and 9 bases lay in between.

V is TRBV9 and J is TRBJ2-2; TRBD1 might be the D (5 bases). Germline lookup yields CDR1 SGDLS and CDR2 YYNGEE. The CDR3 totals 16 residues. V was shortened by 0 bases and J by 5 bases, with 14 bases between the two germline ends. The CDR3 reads CASSVVSQGWTGELFF. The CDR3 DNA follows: TGTGCCAGCAGCGTAGTTTCCCAGGGATGGACCGGGGAGCTGTTTTTT.

In DNA form, the CDR3 reads TGTGCCAGCGAATACTTCACCCACCGGAGCTCCTATAATTCACCCCTCCACTTT. Translating gives CASEYFTHRSSYNSPLHF. This chain connects TRBV2 to TRBJ1-6; D is unresolved. This CDR3 has 18 residues. With 8 bases removed from V and 0 bases from J, the gap between germline ends came to 20 bases. CDR1 is SNHLY, CDR2 FYNNEI, per germline.

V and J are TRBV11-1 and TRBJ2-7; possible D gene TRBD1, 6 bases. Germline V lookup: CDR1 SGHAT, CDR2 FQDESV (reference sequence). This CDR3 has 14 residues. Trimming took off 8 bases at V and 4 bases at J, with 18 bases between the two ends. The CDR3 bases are TGTGCCAGCGGACCTCAGGGGTGGGGGTACGAGCAGTACTTC. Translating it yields CASGPQGWGYEQYF. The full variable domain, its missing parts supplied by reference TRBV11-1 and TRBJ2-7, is EAEVAQSPRYKITEKSQAVAFWCDPISGHATLYWYRQILGQGPELLVQFQDESVVDDSQLPKDRFSAERLKGVDSTLKIQPAELGDSAMYLCASGPQGWGYEQYFGPGTRLTVT.

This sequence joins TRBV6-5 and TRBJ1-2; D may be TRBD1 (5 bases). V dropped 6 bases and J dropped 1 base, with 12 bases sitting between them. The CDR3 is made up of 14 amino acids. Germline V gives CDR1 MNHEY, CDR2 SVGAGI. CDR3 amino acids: CASRSGGDNYGYTF. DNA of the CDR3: TGTGCCAGCAGATCGGGGGGGGATAACTATGGCTACACCTTC.

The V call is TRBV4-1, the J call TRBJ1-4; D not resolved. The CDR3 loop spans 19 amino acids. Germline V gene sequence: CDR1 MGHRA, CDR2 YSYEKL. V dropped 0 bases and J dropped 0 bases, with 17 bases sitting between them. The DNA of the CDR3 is TGCGCCAGCAGCCAAGAACGCCGAGCCCTTCTTGCAACTAATGAAAAACTGTTTTTT. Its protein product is CASSQERRALLATNEKLFF.

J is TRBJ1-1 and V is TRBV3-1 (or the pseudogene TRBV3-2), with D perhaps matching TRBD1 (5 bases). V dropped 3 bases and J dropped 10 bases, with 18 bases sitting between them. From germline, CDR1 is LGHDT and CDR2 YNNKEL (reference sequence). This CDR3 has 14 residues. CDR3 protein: CASSQDPSQGGAFF. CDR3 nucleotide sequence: TGTGCCAGCAGCCAGGACCCCTCCCAGGGCGGAGCTTTCTTT.

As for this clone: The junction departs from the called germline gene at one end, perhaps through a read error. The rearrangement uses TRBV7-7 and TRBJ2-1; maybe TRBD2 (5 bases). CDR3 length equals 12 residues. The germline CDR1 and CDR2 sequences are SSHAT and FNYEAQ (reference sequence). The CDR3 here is CASSLEGPTRFF. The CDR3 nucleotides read TGTGCTAGCAGCTTAGAGGGCCCTACTAGGTTCTTC.

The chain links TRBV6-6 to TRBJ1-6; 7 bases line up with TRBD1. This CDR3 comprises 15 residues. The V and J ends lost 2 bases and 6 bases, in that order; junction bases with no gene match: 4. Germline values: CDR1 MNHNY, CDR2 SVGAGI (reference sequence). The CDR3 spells CASSYRPGGNSPLHF. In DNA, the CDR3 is TGTGCCAGCAGTTACAGACCAGGGGGTAATTCACCCCTCCACTTT.

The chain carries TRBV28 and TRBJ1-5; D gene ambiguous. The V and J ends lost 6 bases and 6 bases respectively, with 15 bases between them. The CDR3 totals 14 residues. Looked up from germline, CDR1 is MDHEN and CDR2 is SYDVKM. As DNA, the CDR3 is TGTGCCAGCAGCAAGGAACAGTACTCTCAGCCCCAGCATTTT. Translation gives CASSKEQYSQPQHF.

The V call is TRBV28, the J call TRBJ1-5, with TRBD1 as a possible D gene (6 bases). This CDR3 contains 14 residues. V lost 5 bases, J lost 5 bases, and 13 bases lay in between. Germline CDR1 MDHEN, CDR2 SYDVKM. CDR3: CASSNRVDYQPQHF. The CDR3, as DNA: TGTGCCAGCAGTAACAGGGTCGATTATCAGCCCCAGCATTTT.

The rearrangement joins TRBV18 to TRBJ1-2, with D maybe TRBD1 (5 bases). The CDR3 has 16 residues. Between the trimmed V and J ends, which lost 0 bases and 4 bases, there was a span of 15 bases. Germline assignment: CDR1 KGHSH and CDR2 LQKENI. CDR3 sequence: CASSPPRQGSLYGYTF. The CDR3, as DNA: TGTGCCAGCTCACCACCGAGGCAGGGCTCCCTCTATGGCTACACCTTC. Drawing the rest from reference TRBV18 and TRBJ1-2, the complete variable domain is NAGVMQNPRHLVRRRGQEARLRCSPMKGHSHVYWYRQLPEEGLKFMVYLQKENIIDESGMPKERFSAEFPKEGPSILRIQQVVRGDSAAYFCASSPPRQGSLYGYTFGSGTRLTVV.

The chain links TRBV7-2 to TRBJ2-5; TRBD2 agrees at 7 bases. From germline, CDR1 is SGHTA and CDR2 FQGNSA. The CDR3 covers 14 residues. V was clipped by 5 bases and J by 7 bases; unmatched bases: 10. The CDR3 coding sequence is TGTGCCAGCAGCGCACTAGCGAGCGGGCGGACCCAGTACTTC. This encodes CASSALASGRTQYF.

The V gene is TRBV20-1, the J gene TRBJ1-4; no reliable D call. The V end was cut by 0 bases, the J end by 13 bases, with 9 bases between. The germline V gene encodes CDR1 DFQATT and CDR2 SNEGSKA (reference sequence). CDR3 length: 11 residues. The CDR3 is CSAREGPGLFF. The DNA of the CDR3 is TGCAGTGCTAGAGAAGGTCCAGGACTGTTTTTT.

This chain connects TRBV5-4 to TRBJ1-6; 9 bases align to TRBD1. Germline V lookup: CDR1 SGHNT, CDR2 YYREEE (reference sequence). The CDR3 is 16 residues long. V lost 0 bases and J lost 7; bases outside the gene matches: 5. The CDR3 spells CASSLGTGVLNSPLHF. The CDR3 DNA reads TGTGCCAGCAGCTTGGGGACAGGGGTATTAAATTCACCCCTCCACTTT.

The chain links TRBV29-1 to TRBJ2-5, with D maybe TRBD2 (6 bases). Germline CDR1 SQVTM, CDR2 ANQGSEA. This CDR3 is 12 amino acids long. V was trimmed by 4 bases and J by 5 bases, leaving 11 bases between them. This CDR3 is CSVVAGGETQYF. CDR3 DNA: TGCAGCGTTGTGGCAGGAGGGGAGACCCAGTACTTC. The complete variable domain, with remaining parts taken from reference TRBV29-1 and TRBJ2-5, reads SAVISQKPSRDICQRGTSLTIQCQVDSQVTMMFWYRQQPGQSLTLIATANQGSEATYESGFVIDKFPISRPNLTFSTLTVSNMSPEDSSIYLCSVVAGGETQYFGPGTRLLVL.

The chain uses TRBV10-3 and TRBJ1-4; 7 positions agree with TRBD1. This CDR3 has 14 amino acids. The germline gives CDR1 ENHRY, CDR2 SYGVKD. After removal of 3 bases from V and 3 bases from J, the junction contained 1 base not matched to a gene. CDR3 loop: CAISDQGANEKLFF. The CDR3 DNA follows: TGTGCCATCAGTGATCAGGGGGCTAATGAAAAACTGTTTTTT.

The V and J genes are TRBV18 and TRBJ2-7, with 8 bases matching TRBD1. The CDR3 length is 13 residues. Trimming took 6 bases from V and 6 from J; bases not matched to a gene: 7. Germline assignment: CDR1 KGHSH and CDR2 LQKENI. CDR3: CASSPDRGSEQYF. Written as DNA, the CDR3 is TGTGCCAGCTCCCCCGACAGGGGATCCGAGCAGTACTTC.